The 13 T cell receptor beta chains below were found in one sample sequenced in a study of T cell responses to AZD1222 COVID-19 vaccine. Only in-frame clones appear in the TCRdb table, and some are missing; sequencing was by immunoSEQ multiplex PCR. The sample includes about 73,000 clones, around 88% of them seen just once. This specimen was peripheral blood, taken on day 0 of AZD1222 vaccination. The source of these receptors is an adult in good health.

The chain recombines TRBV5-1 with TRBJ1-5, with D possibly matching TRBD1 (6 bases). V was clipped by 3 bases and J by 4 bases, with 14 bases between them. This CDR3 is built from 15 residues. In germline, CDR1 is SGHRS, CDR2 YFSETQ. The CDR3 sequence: CASSSSGGLNQPQHF. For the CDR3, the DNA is TGCGCCAGCAGCTCATCCGGGGGCTTAAATCAGCCCCAGCATTTT.

The CDR3 spells CASRAGLAGAEQYF. The CDR3 bases are TGTGCCAGCAGAGCGGGACTAGCGGGAGCCGAGCAGTACTTC. This sequence joins TRBV11-2 and TRBJ2-7, with TRBD2 matching over 14 bases. Germline CDR1 reads SGHAT; CDR2 reads FQNNGV. The length of the CDR3 is 14 residues. V lost 6 bases, J lost 6 bases, and 4 bases stayed unmatched.

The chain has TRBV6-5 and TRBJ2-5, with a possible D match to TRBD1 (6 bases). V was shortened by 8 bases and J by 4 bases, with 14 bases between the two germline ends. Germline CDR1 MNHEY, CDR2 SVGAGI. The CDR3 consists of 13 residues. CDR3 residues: CASLSSGAETQYF. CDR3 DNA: TGTGCCAGCCTTTCATCAGGGGCAGAGACCCAGTACTTC.

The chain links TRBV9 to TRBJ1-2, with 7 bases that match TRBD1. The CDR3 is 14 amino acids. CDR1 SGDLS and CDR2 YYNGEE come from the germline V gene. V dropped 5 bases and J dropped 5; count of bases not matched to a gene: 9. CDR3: CASRGDSGPYGYTF. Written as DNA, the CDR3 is TGTGCCAGCAGGGGGGACAGTGGACCATATGGCTACACCTTC.

The CDR3 coding sequence is TGCGCCAGCAGCTTGTATTCGGGTTCCGGAAACACCATATATTTT. This encodes CASSLYSGSGNTIYF. The genes are TRBV5-1 and TRBJ1-3; D gene uncertain. The CDR3 is 15 amino acids. The ends were cut back, 1 base at V and 4 bases at J, with 12 bases in the middle. Germline loops: CDR1 SGHRS, CDR2 YFSETQ. The full variable domain, with the rest looked up from reference TRBV5-1 and TRBJ1-3, is KAGVTQTPRYLIKTRGQQVTLSCSPISGHRSVSWYQQTPGQGLQFLFEYFSETQRNKGNFPGRFSGRQFSNSRSEMNVSTLELGDSALYLCASSLYSGSGNTIYFGEGSWLTVV.

CDR3 residues: CASSFRAAGHTEAFF. CDR3 bases: TGTGCCAGCAGCTTCAGGGCCGCTGGGCACACTGAAGCTTTCTTT. The chain couples TRBV7-9 to TRBJ1-1; a weak D match, TRBD1 (5 bases). V lost 3 bases and J lost 3, with 14 bases in between. This CDR3 has 15 residues. Germline CDR1 SEHNR, CDR2 FQNEAQ (reference sequence).

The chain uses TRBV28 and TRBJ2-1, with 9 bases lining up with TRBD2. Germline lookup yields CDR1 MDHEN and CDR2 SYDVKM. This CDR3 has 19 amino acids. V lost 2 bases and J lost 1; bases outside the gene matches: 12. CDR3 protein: CASSLSVRRGGRSYNEQFF. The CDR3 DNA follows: TGTGCCAGCAGTTTAAGCGTTCGGCGGGGGGGCAGGTCCTACAATGAGCAGTTCTTC.

CDR3 bases: TGTGCAAGTCGCTTACCCCTGCGGGGATACTTTGCTGGAAACACCATATATTTT. Its translation: CASRLPLRGYFAGNTIYF. V is TRBV12-2 and J is TRBJ1-3. TRBV12-2 is flagged as a pseudogene. The CDR3 is 18 residues long.

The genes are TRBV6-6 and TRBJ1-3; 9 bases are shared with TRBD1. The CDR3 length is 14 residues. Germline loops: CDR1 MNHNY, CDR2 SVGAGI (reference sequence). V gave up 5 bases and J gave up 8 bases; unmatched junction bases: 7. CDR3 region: CASSPDRGWDTIYF. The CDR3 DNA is TGTGCCAGCAGTCCGGACAGGGGATGGGACACCATATATTTT.

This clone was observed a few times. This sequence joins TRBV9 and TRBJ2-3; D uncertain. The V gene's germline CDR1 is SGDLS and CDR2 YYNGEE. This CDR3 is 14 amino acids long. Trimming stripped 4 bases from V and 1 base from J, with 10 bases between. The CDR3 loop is CASSPRQGTDTQYF. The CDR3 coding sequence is TGTGCCAGCAGCCCGCGACAAGGCACAGATACGCAGTATTTT.

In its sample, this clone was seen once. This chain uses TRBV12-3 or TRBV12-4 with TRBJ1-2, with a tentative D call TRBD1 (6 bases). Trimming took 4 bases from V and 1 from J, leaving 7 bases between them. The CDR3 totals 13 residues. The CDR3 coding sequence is TGTGCCAGCAGTTCGGACAGTAACTATGGCTACACCTTC. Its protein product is CASSSDSNYGYTF.

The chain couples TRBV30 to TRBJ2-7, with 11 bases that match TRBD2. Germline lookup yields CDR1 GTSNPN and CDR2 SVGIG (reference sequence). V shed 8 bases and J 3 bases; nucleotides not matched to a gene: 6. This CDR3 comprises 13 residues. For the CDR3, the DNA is TGTGCCCACCCGACTAGCGGGGTCTACGAGCAGTACTTC. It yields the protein CAHPTSGVYEQYF.

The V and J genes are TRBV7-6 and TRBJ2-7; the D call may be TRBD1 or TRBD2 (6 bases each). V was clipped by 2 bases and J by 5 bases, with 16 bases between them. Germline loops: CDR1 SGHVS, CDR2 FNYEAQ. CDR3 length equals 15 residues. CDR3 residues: CASSLISGGADEQYF. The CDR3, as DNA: TGTGCCAGCAGCTTAATATCCGGGGGCGCCGACGAGCAGTACTTC.